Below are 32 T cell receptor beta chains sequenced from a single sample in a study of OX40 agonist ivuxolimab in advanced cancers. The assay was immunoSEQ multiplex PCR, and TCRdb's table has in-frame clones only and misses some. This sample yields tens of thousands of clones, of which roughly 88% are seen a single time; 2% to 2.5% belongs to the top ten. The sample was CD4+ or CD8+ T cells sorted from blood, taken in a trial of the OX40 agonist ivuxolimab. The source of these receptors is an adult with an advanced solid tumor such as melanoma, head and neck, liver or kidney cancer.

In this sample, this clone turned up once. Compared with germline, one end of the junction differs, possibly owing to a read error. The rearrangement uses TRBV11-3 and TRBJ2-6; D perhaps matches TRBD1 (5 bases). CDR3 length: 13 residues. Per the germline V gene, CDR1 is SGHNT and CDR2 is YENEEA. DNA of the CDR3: TGTGCCAGCAGCTTATCTGGGGCCGACGTCCTGACTTTC. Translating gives CASSLSGADVLTF.

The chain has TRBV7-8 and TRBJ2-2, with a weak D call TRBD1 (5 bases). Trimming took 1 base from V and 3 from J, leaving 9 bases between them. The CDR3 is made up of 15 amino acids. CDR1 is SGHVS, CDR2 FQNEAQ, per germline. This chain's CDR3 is CASSLGQGYTGELFF. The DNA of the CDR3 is TGTGCCAGCAGCTTAGGGCAGGGCTACACCGGGGAGCTGTTTTTT.

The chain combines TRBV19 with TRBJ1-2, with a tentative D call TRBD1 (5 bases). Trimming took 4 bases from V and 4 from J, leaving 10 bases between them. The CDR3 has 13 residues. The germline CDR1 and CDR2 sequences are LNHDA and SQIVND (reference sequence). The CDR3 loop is CASSTTGSYGYTF. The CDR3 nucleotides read TGTGCCAGTAGTACAACAGGTAGCTATGGCTACACCTTC.

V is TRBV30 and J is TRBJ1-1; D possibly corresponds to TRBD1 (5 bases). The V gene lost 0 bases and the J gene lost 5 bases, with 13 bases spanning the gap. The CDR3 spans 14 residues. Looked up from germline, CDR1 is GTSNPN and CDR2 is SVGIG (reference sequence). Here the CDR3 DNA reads TGTGCCTGGAGTGTGGGGCCATCGCGGACTGAAGCTTTCTTT. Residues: CAWSVGPSRTEAFF.

Written as DNA, the CDR3 is TGTGCCAGCAGCTACAGGGGAGGAGGGACAGATACGCAGTATTTT. It specifies CASSYRGGGTDTQYF. V gene TRBV7-9 combines with J gene TRBJ2-3; maybe TRBD1 (7 bases). Germline CDR1 is SEHNR and CDR2 is FQNEAQ (reference sequence). V gave up 4 bases and J gave up 3 bases, with 14 bases separating them. This CDR3 spans 15 amino acids.

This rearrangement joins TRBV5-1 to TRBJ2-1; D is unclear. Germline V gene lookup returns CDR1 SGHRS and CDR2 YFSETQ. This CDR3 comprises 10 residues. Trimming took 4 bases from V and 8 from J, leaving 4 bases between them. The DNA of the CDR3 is TGCGCCAGCAGCGGGGATGAGCAGTTCTTC. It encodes CASSGDEQFF. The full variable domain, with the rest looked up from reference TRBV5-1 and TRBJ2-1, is KAGVTQTPRYLIKTRGQQVTLSCSPISGHRSVSWYQQTPGQGLQFLFEYFSETQRNKGNFPGRFSGRQFSNSRSEMNVSTLELGDSALYLCASSGDEQFFGPGTRLTVL.

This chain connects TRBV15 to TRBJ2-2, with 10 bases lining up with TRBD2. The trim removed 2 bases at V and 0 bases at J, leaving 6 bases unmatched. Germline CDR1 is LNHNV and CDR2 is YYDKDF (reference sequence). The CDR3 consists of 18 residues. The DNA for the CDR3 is TGTGCCACCAGCAGACCTGGACTAGCGGTACCGAACACCGGGGAGCTGTTTTTT. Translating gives CATSRPGLAVPNTGELFF.

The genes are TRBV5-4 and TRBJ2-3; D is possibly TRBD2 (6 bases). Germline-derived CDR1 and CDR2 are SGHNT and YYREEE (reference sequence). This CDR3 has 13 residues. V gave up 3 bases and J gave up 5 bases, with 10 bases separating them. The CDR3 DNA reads TGTGCCAGCAGCTATTTGGGGGGAGATACGCAGTATTTT. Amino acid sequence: CASSYLGGDTQYF. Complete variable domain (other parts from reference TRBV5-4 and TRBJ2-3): ETGVTQSPTHLIKTRGQQVTLRCSSQSGHNTVSWYQQALGQGPQFIFQYYREEENGRGNFPPRFSGLQFPNYSSELNVNALELDDSALYLCASSYLGGDTQYFGPGTRLTVL.

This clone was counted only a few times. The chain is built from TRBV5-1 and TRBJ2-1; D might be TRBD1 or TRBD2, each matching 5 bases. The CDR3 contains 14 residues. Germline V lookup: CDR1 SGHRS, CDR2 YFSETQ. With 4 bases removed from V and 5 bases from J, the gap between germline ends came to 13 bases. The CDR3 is CASSPTGRDNEQFF. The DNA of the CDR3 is TGCGCCAGCAGCCCCACGGGACGCGACAATGAGCAGTTCTTC. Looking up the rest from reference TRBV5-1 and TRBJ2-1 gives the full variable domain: KAGVTQTPRYLIKTRGQQVTLSCSPISGHRSVSWYQQTPGQGLQFLFEYFSETQRNKGNFPGRFSGRQFSNSRSEMNVSTLELGDSALYLCASSPTGRDNEQFFGPGTRLTVL.

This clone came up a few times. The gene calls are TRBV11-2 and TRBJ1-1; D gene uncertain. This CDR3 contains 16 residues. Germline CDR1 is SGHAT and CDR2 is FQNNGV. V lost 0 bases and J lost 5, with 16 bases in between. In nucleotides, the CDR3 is TGTGCCAGCAGCTTAGAGTGGCGCAAGGTTCAGACTGAAGCTTTCTTT. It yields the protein CASSLEWRKVQTEAFF.

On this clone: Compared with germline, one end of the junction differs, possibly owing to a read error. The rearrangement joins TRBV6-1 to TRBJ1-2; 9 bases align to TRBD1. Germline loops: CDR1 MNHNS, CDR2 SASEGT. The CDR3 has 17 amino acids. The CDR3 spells CASREEFGQGTNYGYTF. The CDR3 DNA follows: TGTGCCAGCAGGGAAGAGTTCGGACAGGGGACTAACTATGGCTACACCTTC.

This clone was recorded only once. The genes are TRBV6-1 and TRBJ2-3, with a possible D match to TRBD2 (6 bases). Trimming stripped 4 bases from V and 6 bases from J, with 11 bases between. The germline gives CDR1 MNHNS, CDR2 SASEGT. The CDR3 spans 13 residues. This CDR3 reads CASSATRTDTQYF. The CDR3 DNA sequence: TGTGCCAGCAGTGCGACTAGGACGGATACGCAGTATTTT.

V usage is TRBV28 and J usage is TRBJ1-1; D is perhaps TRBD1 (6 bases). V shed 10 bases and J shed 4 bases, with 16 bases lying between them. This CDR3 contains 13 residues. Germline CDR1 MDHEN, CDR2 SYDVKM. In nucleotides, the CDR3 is TGTGCCACCATCCGGGGGCGGGCCACTGAAGCTTTCTTT. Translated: CATIRGRATEAFF.

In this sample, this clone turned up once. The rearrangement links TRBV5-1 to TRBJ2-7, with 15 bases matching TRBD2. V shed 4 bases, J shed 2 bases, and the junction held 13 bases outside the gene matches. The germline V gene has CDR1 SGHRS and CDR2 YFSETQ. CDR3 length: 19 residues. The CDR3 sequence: CASSRQPSGLAGGPYEQYF. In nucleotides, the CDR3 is TGCGCCAGCAGCCGTCAGCCGTCGGGACTAGCGGGAGGCCCCTACGAGCAGTACTTC.

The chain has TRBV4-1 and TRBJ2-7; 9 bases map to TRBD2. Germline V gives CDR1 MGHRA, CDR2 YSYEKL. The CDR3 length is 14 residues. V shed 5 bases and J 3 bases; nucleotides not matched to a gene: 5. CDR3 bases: TGCGCCAGCAGCAGAAGGACTAGCGACTACGAGCAGTACTTC. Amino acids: CASSRRTSDYEQYF.

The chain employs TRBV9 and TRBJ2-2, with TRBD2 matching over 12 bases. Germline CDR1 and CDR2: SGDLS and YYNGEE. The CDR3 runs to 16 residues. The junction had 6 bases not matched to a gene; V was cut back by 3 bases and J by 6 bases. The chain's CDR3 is CASSAGLAGLSGELFF. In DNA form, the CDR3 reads TGTGCCAGCAGCGCGGGACTAGCGGGTTTATCCGGGGAGCTGTTTTTT. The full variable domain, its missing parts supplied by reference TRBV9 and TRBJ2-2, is DSGVTQTPKHLITATGQRVTLRCSPRSGDLSVYWYQQSLDQGLQFLIQYYNGEERAKGNILERFSAQQFPDLHSELNLSSLELGDSALYFCASSAGLAGLSGELFFGEGSRLTVL.

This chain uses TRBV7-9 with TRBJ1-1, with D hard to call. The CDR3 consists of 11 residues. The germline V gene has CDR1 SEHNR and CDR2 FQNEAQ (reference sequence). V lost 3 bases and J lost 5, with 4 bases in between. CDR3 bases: TGTGCCAGCAGCTTTGGTACTGAAGCTTTCTTT. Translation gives CASSFGTEAFF.

The CDR3 DNA is TGTGCCAGCAGCTCCGGGAATCTTCAGCCCCAGCATTTT. This gives the protein CASSSGNLQPQHF. The chain employs TRBV11-2 and TRBJ1-5; D remains unclear. The ends were cut back, 4 bases at V and 6 bases at J, with 10 bases in the middle. The CDR3 contains 13 residues. CDR1 and CDR2 (germline): SGHAT, FQNNGV.

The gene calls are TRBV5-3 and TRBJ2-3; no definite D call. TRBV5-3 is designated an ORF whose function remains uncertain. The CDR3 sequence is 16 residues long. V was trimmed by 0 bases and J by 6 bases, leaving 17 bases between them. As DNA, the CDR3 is TGTGCCAGAAGCTTGGGGCCCCCTGCCCCTCCGGATACGCAGTATTTT. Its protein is CARSLGPPAPPDTQYF.

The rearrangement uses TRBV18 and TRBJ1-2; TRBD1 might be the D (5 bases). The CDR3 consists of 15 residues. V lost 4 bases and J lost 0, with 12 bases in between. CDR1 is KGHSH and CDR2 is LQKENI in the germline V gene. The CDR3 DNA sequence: TGTGCCAGCTCACGCCGGGACGGACCTAACTATGGCTACACCTTC. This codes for CASSRRDGPNYGYTF. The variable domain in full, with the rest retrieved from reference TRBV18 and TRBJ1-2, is NAGVMQNPRHLVRRRGQEARLRCSPMKGHSHVYWYRQLPEEGLKFMVYLQKENIIDESGMPKERFSAEFPKEGPSILRIQQVVRGDSAAYFCASSRRDGPNYGYTFGSGTRLTVV.

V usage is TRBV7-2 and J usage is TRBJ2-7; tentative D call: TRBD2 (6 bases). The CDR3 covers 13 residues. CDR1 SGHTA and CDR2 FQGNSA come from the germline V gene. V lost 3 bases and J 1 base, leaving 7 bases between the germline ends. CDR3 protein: CASSFSGSYEQYF. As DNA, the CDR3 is TGTGCCAGCAGCTTTAGCGGATCCTACGAGCAGTACTTC.

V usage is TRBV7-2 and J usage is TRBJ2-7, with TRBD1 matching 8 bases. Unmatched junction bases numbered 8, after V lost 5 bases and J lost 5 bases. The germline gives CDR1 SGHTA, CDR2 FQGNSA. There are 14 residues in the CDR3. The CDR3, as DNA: TGTGCCAGCAGCCATGGACAGGGCGGGGACGAGCAGTACTTC. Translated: CASSHGQGGDEQYF.

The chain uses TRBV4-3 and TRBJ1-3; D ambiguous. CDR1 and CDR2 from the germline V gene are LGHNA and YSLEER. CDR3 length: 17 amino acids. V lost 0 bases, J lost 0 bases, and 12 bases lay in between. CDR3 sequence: CASSQDPPADSGNTIYF. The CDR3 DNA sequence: TGCGCCAGCAGCCAAGATCCCCCAGCCGACTCTGGAAACACCATATATTTT.

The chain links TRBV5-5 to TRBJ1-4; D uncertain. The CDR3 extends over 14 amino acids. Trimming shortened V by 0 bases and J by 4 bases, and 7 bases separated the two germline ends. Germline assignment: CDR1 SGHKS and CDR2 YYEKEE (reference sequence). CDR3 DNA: TGTGCCAGCAGCTTGGACAGCCTTAATGAAAAACTGTTTTTT. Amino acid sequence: CASSLDSLNEKLFF.

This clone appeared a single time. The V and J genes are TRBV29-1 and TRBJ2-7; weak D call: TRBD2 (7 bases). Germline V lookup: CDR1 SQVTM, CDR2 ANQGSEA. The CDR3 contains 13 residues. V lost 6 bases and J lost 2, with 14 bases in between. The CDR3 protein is CSVGRTDTYEQYF. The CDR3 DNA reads TGCAGCGTCGGGAGGACAGATACCTACGAGCAGTACTTC.

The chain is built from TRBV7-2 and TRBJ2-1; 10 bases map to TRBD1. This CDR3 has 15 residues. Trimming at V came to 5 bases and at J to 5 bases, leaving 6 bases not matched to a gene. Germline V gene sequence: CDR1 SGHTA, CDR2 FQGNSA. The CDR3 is CASSTGTGVHNEQFF. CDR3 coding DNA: TGTGCCAGCAGCACCGGGACAGGGGTCCACAATGAGCAGTTCTTC.

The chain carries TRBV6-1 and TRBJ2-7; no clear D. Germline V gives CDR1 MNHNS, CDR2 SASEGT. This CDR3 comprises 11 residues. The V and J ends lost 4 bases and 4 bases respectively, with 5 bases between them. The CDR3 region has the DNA TGTGCCAGCAGTGTTTCTTACGAGCAGTACTTC. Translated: CASSVSYEQYF.

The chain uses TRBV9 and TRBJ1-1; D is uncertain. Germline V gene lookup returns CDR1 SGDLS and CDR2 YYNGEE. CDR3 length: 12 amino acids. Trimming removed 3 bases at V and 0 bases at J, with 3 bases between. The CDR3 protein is CASSDMNTEAFF. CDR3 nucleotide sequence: TGTGCCAGCAGCGACATGAACACTGAAGCTTTCTTT. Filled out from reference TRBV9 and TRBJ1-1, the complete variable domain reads DSGVTQTPKHLITATGQRVTLRCSPRSGDLSVYWYQQSLDQGLQFLIQYYNGEERAKGNILERFSAQQFPDLHSELNLSSLELGDSALYFCASSDMNTEAFFGQGTRLTVV.

This chain's CDR3 is CASSQPGGRFSGANVLTF. The CDR3 bases are TGCGCCAGCAGCCAGCCCGGGGGACGGTTCTCTGGGGCCAACGTCCTGACTTTC. The rearrangement joins TRBV4-1 to TRBJ2-6; TRBD2 is a possible D gene (6 bases). The V gene's germline CDR1 is MGHRA and CDR2 YSYEKL. V lost 3 bases, J lost 0 bases, and 15 bases lay in between. This CDR3 has 18 amino acids.

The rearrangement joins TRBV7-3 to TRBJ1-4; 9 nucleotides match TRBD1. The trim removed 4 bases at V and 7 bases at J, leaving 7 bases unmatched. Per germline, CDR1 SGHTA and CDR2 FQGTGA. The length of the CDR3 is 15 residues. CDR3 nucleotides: TGTGCCAGCAGCTCCCTTACAGGGGGCACTGAAAAACTGTTTTTT. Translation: CASSSLTGGTEKLFF.

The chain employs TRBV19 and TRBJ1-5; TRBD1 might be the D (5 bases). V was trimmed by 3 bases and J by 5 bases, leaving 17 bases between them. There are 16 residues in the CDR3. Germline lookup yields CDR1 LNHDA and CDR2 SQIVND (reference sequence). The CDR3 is CASSMGLSRRDQPQHF. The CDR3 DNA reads TGTGCCAGTAGTATGGGGCTGAGCCGCAGAGATCAGCCCCAGCATTTT.

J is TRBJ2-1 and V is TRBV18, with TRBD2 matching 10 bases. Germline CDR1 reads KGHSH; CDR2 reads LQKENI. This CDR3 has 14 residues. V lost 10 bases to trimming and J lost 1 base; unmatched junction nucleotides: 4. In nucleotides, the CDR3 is TGTGCCACCACGGGACTAGCGTCCTACAATGAGCAGTTCTTC. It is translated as CATTGLASYNEQFF.